The sample holds one count of the clone carrying this T cell receptor (beta chain). This CDR3 comprises 17 residues. Germline V gene sequence: CDR1 MNHEY, CDR2 SMNVEV (reference sequence). The J segment lost 0 bases and the V segment lost 0 bases, leaving 4 bases of the junction unmatched. This sample was included in a study of blood T cell repertoires in COVID-19. Across the whole study: The United States, Italy and Spain were the sources of the acute and convalescent COVID-19 samples.

This table comes from immunoSEQ multiplex PCR, and its TCRdb copy is limited to in-frame clones, with some not included. Among more than 110,000 clones listed, roughly 89% were seen once. This sequence originates from a woman aged 40 to 50 with acute or convalescent COVID-19. Sequencing input: peripheral blood. V is TRBV27 and J is TRBJ2-5; TRBD2 matches at 10 bases. The CDR3: CASSLSPTSGYQETQYF. The CDR3 DNA reads as TGTGCCAGCAGTTTATCCCCGACTAGCGGGTACCAAGAGACCCAGTACTTC.